The 20 T cell receptor beta chains presented below share a single source sample, sequenced in a study of cytomegalovirus exposure and HLA in healthy donors (dated by TCRdb to about 2017). Library construction relied on the immunoSEQ multiplex PCR assay. The source is immuneACCESS, and TCRdb retained only in-frame sequences with V and J called. Part of the clones is not carried over; for the studies checked, unresolved V genes explain less than half of this, and the remainder is unexplained. The sample table shows approximately 300,000 clones, and roughly nine tenths are seen once. Over 1% of the sample rests with the top ten. Sequences were obtained from PBMCs. The receptors here all came from a woman in her twenties or thirties in good health and CMV-seropositive.

This chain joins TRBV30 and TRBJ2-6; 7 bases are a match to TRBD1. CDR1 GTSNPN and CDR2 SVGIG come from the germline V gene (reference sequence). The CDR3 is 16 amino acids. V trimming: 2 bases; J trimming: 0 bases; junction bases outside the gene matches: 4. In DNA form, the CDR3 reads TGTGCCTGGAGTACGGGACAGAACTCTGGGGCCAACGTCCTGACTTTC. Protein sequence: CAWSTGQNSGANVLTF.

For the CDR3, the DNA is TGTGCCAGCAGCGTACAGGGGAATCAGCCCCAGCATTTT. Its protein product is CASSVQGNQPQHF. J is TRBJ1-5 and V is TRBV9, with TRBD1 as a possible D gene (6 bases). Trimming stripped 1 base from V and 4 bases from J, with 6 bases between. The CDR3 is made up of 13 amino acids. CDR1 and CDR2 from the germline V gene are SGDLS and YYNGEE.

The rearrangement uses TRBV9 and TRBJ2-7, with D unresolved. The CDR3 extends over 13 amino acids. Per the germline V gene, CDR1 is SGDLS and CDR2 is YYNGEE. V lost 0 bases and J lost 3, with 7 bases in between. As DNA, the CDR3 is TGTGCCAGCAGCGTAGGACAAGACTACGAGCAGTACTTC. Translation gives CASSVGQDYEQYF. Together with reference TRBV9 and TRBJ2-7, the CDR3 gives the full variable domain: DSGVTQTPKHLITATGQRVTLRCSPRSGDLSVYWYQQSLDQGLQFLIQYYNGEERAKGNILERFSAQQFPDLHSELNLSSLELGDSALYFCASSVGQDYEQYFGPGTRLTVT.

The V call is TRBV5-4, the J call TRBJ2-7, with TRBD1 as a possible D gene (5 bases). The CDR3 sequence is 12 residues long. V lost 2 bases to trimming and J lost 3 bases, with 6 bases between them. Germline V gene sequence: CDR1 SGHNT, CDR2 YYREEE (reference sequence). CDR3 DNA: TGTGCCAGCAGCTTCGGACACTACGAGCAGTACTTC. It translates to CASSFGHYEQYF.

This chain uses TRBV20-1 with TRBJ2-7; TRBD2 matches 7 bases. Germline-derived CDR1 and CDR2 are DFQATT and SNEGSKA (reference sequence). CDR3 length: 11 residues. The CDR3 sequence is CSREVKNEQYF. The CDR3, as DNA: TGCTCCCGGGAGGTTAAGAACGAGCAGTACTTC.

The gene calls are TRBV7-3 and TRBJ2-1; 12 bases agree with TRBD2. This CDR3 comprises 15 residues. The trim removed 5 bases at V and 6 bases at J, leaving 5 bases unmatched. Germline loops: CDR1 SGHTA, CDR2 FQGTGA. The CDR3 nucleotides read TGTGCCAGCAGCCCTTCTAGCGGGAGGGCCAATGAGCAGTTCTTC. Its protein product is CASSPSSGRANEQFF. Full variable domain (missing parts from reference TRBV7-3 and TRBJ2-1): GAGVSQTPSNKVTEKGKYVELRCDPISGHTALYWYRQSLGQGPEFLIYFQGTGAADDSGLPNDRFFAVRPEGSVSTLKIQRTERGDSAVYLCASSPSSGRANEQFFGPGTRLTVL.

The J gene is TRBJ2-2, the V gene TRBV2; D not resolved. The CDR3 runs 13 residues. The V gene's germline CDR1 is SNHLY and CDR2 FYNNEI. V lost 7 bases to trimming and J lost 4 bases, with 10 bases between them. The CDR3 sequence is CASTEVLTGELFF. CDR3 bases: TGTGCCAGCACCGAAGTTCTCACCGGGGAGCTGTTTTTT.

The chain couples TRBV7-2 to TRBJ1-5, with D tentatively TRBD1 (6 bases). Germline V gene sequence: CDR1 SGHTA, CDR2 FQGNSA. Trimming took off 6 bases at V and 6 bases at J, with 18 bases between the two ends. The CDR3 is made up of 15 amino acids. CDR3 nucleotides: TGTGCCAGCAGACGCGACCAAGGGGGTTCTCAGCCCCAGCATTTT. This encodes CASRRDQGGSQPQHF.

This clone was seen a handful of times. The gene calls are TRBV9 and TRBJ1-2; 7 bases map to TRBD1. Trimming removed 4 bases from V and 3 bases from J; junction bases left unmatched: 9. This CDR3 has 15 residues. The germline V gene has CDR1 SGDLS and CDR2 YYNGEE. CDR3 bases: TGTGCCAGCAGCCTCGCCAGAGACAGGGACTATGGCTACACCTTC. Amino acid sequence: CASSLARDRDYGYTF. The full variable domain, completed using reference TRBV9 and TRBJ1-2, is DSGVTQTPKHLITATGQRVTLRCSPRSGDLSVYWYQQSLDQGLQFLIQYYNGEERAKGNILERFSAQQFPDLHSELNLSSLELGDSALYFCASSLARDRDYGYTFGSGTRLTVV.

This clone appeared a few times. The V and J genes are TRBV11-2 and TRBJ1-2; 8 positions match TRBD1. CDR1 is SGHAT, CDR2 FQNNGV, per germline. V was clipped by 5 bases and J by 2 bases; unmatched bases: 10. This CDR3 region has 16 residues. CDR3 in DNA: TGTGCCAGCAGCCAGGGGGCAGGGGGAGCCAACTATGGCTACACCTTC. It codes for CASSQGAGGANYGYTF.

This chain links TRBV27 with TRBJ2-1, with 7 bases lining up with TRBD1. The CDR3 covers 15 residues. Germline V gene data show CDR1 as MNHEY and CDR2 as SMNVEV (reference sequence). Trimming removed 5 bases from V and 0 bases from J; junction bases left unmatched: 4. CDR3 bases: TGTGCCAGCAGTCCTTGGGACAGCTCCTACAATGAGCAGTTCTTC. As protein: CASSPWDSSYNEQFF.

The J gene is TRBJ2-4, the V gene TRBV5-4; D tentatively reads TRBD1 or TRBD2 (7 bases each). Looked up from germline, CDR1 is SGHNT and CDR2 is YYREEE (reference sequence). The V end was cut by 4 bases, the J end by 0 bases, with 14 bases between. The CDR3 is made up of 16 amino acids. The CDR3 sequence: CASSRGDSLAKNIQYF. In DNA, the CDR3 is TGTGCCAGCAGCCGGGGGGACAGTCTAGCCAAAAACATTCAGTACTTC.

The chain couples TRBV7-9 to TRBJ2-7, with D uncertain. With 5 bases removed from V and 5 bases from J, the gap between germline ends came to 10 bases. CDR1 and CDR2 from the germline V gene are SEHNR and FQNEAQ (reference sequence). The CDR3 sequence is 12 residues long. The CDR3 loop is CASSAGWHEQYF. CDR3 DNA sequence: TGTGCCAGCAGCGCCGGTTGGCACGAGCAGTACTTC.

V gene TRBV18 combines with J gene TRBJ2-2; 7 nucleotides align to TRBD1. This CDR3 spans 16 amino acids. Germline CDR1 KGHSH, CDR2 LQKENI. J was trimmed by 3 bases and V by 4 bases; bases with no gene match: 8. CDR3 region: CASSLIRDRDTGELFF. CDR3 nucleotide sequence: TGTGCCAGCTCACTGATCCGGGACAGAGACACCGGGGAGCTGTTTTTT.

The V and J genes are TRBV6-5 and TRBJ2-3; D perhaps matches TRBD1 (6 bases). The V gene lost 2 bases and the J gene lost 0 bases, with 9 bases spanning the gap. The CDR3 has 15 amino acids. Germline CDR1 MNHEY, CDR2 SVGAGI. The DNA of the CDR3 is TGTGCCAGCAGTTACGGACAGACTAGCACAGATACGCAGTATTTT. Translating gives CASSYGQTSTDTQYF.

This clone was recorded a few times. This chain connects TRBV2 to TRBJ2-7; 10 bases align to TRBD1. Germline values: CDR1 SNHLY, CDR2 FYNNEI. Trimming took 6 bases from V and 5 from J; bases not matched to a gene: 16. The CDR3 consists of 17 residues. CDR3 in amino acids: CASSFRTGGSSTHEQYF. As DNA, the CDR3 is TGTGCCAGCAGCTTCAGGACAGGGGGTTCTTCAACCCACGAGCAGTACTTC.

V and J are TRBV6-5 and TRBJ2-7, with D perhaps matching TRBD1 (6 bases). With 0 bases removed from V and 2 bases from J, the gap between germline ends came to 11 bases. The CDR3 has 15 amino acids. Germline CDR1 MNHEY, CDR2 SVGAGI. As DNA, the CDR3 is TGTGCCAGCAGTTACTCGAGTACAGGGACCTACGAGCAGTACTTC. This gives the protein CASSYSSTGTYEQYF.

The count of this clone is one. The V and J genes are TRBV20-1 and TRBJ1-2; D call uncertain. Germline V lookup: CDR1 DFQATT, CDR2 SNEGSKA (reference sequence). This CDR3 is 10 amino acids long. Trimming took 6 bases from V and 8 from J, leaving 10 bases between them. CDR3 in DNA: TGCAGTGCAGAGGCGGAGGGCTACACCTTC. Protein: CSAEAEGYTF.

The chain is built from TRBV6-1 and TRBJ2-2; D possibly corresponds to TRBD2 (6 bases). The V end was cut by 8 bases, the J end by 6 bases, with 13 bases between. Germline CDR1 reads MNHNS; CDR2 reads SASEGT. The CDR3 consists of 13 residues. CDR3 sequence (DNA): TGTGCCAGCGGGTGGAGGGATTCCGGGGAGCTGTTTTTT. Translated: CASGWRDSGELFF.

The chain couples TRBV27 to TRBJ2-7, with D perhaps assigned TRBD1 or TRBD2 (5 bases each). With 5 bases removed from V and 2 bases from J, the gap between germline ends came to 16 bases. Germline V lookup: CDR1 MNHEY, CDR2 SMNVEV (reference sequence). The CDR3 runs to 15 residues. CDR3: CASSPRGTPTYEQYF. The CDR3 DNA is TGTGCCAGCAGTCCCCGAGGGACGCCTACCTACGAGCAGTACTTC.